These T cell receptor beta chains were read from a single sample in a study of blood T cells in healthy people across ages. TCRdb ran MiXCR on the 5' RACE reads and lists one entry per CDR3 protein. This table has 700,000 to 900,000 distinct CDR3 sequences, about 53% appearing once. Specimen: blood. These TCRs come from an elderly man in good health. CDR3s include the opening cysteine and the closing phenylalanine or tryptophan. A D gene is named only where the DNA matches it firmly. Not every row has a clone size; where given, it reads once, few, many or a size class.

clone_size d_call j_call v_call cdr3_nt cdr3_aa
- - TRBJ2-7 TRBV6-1 TGTGCCGTCCCGTCCCTTTACGAGCAGTACTTC CAVPSLYEQYF
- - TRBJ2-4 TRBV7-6 TGTGCCAGCAGCGGAGCCACCCACCAGGGGAACATTCAGTACTTC CASSGATHQGNIQYF
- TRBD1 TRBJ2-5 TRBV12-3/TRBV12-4 TGTGCCAGCAGCTCCACCCCGACAGGGGGCGGAGAGACCCAGTACTTC CASSSTPTGGGETQYF
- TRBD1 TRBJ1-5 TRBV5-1 TGCGCCAGCAGCCTCGGACAGGGGGCGGGTGGTGGCAATCAGCCCCAGCATTTT CASSLGQGAGGGNQPQHF
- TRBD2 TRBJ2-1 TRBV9 TGTGCCAGCAGCGCTGTAAAAGGGACTAGCGGGAGGGCTTCTCACAATGAGCAGTTCTTC CASSAVKGTSGRASHNEQFF
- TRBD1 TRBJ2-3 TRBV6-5 TGTGCCAGCAGTCCAGGACAGGGTGGCGCCAGAGACGCGTATTTT CASSPGQGGARDAYF
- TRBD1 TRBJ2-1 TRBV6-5 TGTGCCAGCACCGCGACAGGGGGCCTTTACAATGAGCAGTTCTTC CASTATGGLYNEQFF
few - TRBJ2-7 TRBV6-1 TGTGCCAGCAGTGAATGGCTCGACGCCCTCGGGTACTTC CASSEWLDALGYF
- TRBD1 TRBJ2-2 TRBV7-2 TGTGCCAGCAGCTTAGACGCCAGGGGGAGAGAGGAGCTGTTTTTT CASSLDARGREELFF
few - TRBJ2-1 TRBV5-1 TGCGCCAGCAGCTTGGAGCAGGGATTTGACAATGAGCAGTTCTTC CASSLEQGFDNEQFF
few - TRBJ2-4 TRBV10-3 TGTGCCATCAGAGGGCTTGGGGAGCAGTACTTC CAIRGLGEQYF
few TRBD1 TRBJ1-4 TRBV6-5 TGTGCCAGCAGTTACCGATCCACAGGGGGGTTTGAAAAACTGTTTTTT CASSYRSTGGFEKLFF
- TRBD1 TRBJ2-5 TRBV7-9 TGTGCCAGCAGCCCGACAGGGTGGGAAGAGACCCAGTACTTC CASSPTGWEETQYF
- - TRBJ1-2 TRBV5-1 TGCGCCAGCAGCGTGGGACGGGTCTATGGCTACACCTTC CASSVGRVYGYTF
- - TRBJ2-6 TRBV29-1 TGCAGCGTTGAGCGCTCTGGGGCCAACGTCCTGACTTTC CSVERSGANVLTF
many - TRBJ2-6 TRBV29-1 TGCAGCGGTGTCCGCATACGGGGAGACTCTGGGGCCAACGTCCTGACTTTC CSGVRIRGDSGANVLTF
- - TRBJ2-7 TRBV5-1 TGCGCCAGCAGCCCAGACGGGTTGAGATCCATTACCCCTCAGCAGTACTTC CASSPDGLRSITPQQYF
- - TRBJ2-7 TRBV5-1 TGCGCCAGCAGCTTGGACAGTTATCGCGAGCAGTACTTC CASSLDSYREQYF
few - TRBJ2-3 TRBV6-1 TGTGCCAGCAGTAAATCCGACGTCGGGGGCAGATACGCGTATTTT CASSKSDVGGRYAYF
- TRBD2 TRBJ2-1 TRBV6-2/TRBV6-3 TGTGCCAGCCTAAGTAGCGGGAGCTACAATGAGCAGTTCTTC CASLSSGSYNEQFF
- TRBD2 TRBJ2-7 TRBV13 TGTGCCAGCAGCTTATCGCTAGCGGGAGCGTACGAGCAGTACTTC CASSLSLAGAYEQYF
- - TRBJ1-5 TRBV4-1 TGCGCCAGCAGCCAGCCTGGCCGGGGTCGGGGTCAGCCCCAGCATTTT CASSQPGRGRGQPQHF
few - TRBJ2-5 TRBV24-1 TGTGCCACCAGTGATCCTGACAGGTTTCAAGAGACCCAGTACTTC CATSDPDRFQETQYF